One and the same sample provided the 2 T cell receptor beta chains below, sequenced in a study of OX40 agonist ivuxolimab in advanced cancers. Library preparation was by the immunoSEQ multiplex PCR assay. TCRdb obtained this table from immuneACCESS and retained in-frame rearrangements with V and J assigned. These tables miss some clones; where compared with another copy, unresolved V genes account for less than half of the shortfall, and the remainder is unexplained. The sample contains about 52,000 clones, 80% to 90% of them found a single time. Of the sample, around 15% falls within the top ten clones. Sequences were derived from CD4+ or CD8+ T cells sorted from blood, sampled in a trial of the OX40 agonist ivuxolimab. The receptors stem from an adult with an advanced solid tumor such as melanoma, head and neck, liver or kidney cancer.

The CDR3 nucleotides read TGTGCCAGCAGCTCCCCGGGGGGGACCAGCTCCTACAATGAGCAGTTCTTC. It codes for CASSSPGGTSSYNEQFF. The rearrangement uses TRBV7-6 and TRBJ2-1, with 8 positions matching TRBD2. Germline loops: CDR1 SGHVS, CDR2 FNYEAQ. The trim removed 4 bases at V and 0 bases at J, leaving 8 bases unmatched. The CDR3 is 17 residues long.

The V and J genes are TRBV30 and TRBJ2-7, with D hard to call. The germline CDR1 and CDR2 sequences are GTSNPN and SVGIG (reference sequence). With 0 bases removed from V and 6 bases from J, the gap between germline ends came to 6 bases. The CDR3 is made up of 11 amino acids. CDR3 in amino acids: CAWSVSLEQYF. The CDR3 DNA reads TGTGCCTGGAGTGTATCCCTCGAGCAGTACTTC.